This TCR beta chain was recovered during a study of blood T cell repertoires in COVID-19. Trimming cost V 1 base and J 3 bases, with 8 bases left between them. The CDR3 contains 15 residues. Germline V gene data show CDR1 as SGHKS and CDR2 as YYEKEE (reference sequence). Method: immunoSEQ multiplex PCR; TCRdb's copy keeps in-frame clones and lacks some. The sample lists some 250,000 clones; 70% to 90% were seen once. This clone was picked up a small number of times. The source is a woman between 50 and 59 years old who had recovered from COVID-19. The specimen sequenced was PBMCs or T cells enriched from blood (not recorded which). V usage is TRBV5-5 and J usage is TRBJ1-6; unclear D gene. Here the CDR3 DNA reads TGTGCCAGCAGCTTGACGGGTTTCTATAATTCACCCCTCCACTTT. It specifies CASSLTGFYNSPLHF.